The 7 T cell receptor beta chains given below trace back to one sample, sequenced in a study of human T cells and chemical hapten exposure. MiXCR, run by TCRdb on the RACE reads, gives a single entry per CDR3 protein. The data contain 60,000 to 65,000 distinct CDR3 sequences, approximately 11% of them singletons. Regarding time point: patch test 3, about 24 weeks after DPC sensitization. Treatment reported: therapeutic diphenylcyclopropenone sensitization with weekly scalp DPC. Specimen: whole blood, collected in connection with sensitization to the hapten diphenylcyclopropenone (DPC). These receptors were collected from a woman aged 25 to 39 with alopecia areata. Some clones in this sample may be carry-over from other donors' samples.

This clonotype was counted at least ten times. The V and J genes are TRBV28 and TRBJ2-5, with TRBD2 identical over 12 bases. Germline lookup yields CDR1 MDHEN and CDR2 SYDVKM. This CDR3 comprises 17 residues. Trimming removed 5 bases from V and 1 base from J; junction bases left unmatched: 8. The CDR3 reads CASSRARLAGVQETQYF. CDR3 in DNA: TGTGCCAGCAGTAGGGCTCGACTAGCGGGGGTCCAAGAGACCCAGTACTTC.

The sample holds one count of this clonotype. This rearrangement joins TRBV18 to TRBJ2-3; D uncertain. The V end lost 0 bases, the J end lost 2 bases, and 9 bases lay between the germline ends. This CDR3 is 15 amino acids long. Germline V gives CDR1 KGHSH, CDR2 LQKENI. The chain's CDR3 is CASSPPSRSTDTQYF. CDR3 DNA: TGTGCCAGCTCACCACCGAGTCGATCCACAGATACGCAGTATTTT.

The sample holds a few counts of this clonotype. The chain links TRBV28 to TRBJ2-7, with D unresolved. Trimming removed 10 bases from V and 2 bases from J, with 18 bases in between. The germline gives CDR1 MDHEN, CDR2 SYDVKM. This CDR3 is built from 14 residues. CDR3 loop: CATHPVQFTYEQYF. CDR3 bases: TGTGCCACCCACCCAGTACAGTTCACCTACGAGCAGTACTTC.

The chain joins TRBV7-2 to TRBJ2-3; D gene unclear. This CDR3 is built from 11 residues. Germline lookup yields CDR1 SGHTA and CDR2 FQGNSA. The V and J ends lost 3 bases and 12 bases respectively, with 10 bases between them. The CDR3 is CASSFSVAQYF. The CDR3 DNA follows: TGTGCCAGCAGCTTTTCCGTAGCACAGTATTTT.

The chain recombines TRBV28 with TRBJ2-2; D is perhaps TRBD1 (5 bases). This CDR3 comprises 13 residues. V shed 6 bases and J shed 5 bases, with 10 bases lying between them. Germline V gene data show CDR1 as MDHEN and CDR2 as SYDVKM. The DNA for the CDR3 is TGTGCCAGCAGCCAATGGACAACCGGGGAGCTGTTTTTT. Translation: CASSQWTTGELFF.

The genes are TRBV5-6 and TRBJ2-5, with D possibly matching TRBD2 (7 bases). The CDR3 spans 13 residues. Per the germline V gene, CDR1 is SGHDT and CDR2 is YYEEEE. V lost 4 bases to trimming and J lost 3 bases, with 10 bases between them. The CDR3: CASSRGAEETQYF. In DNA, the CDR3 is TGTGCCAGCAGCCGGGGGGCAGAAGAGACCCAGTACTTC.

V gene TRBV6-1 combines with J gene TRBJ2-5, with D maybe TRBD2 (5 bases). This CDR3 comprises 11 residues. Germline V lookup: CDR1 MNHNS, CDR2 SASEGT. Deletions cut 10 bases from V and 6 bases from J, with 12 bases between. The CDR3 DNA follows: TGTGCCATTTCGGACTGGAAGACCCAGTACTTC. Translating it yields CAISDWKTQYF.